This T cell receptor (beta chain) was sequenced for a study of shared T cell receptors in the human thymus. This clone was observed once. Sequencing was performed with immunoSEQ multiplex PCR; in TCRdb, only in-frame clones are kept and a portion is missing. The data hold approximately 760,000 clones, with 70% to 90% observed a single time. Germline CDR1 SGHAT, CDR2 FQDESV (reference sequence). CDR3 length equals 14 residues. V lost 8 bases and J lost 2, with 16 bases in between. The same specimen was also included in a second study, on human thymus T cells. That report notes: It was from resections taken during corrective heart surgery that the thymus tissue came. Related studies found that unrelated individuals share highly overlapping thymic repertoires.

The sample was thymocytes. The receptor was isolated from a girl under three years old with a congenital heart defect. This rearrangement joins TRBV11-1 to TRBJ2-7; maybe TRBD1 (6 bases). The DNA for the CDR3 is TGTGCCAGCCACACAGGGTTGGGGGCCTACGAGCAGTACTTC. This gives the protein CASHTGLGAYEQYF.